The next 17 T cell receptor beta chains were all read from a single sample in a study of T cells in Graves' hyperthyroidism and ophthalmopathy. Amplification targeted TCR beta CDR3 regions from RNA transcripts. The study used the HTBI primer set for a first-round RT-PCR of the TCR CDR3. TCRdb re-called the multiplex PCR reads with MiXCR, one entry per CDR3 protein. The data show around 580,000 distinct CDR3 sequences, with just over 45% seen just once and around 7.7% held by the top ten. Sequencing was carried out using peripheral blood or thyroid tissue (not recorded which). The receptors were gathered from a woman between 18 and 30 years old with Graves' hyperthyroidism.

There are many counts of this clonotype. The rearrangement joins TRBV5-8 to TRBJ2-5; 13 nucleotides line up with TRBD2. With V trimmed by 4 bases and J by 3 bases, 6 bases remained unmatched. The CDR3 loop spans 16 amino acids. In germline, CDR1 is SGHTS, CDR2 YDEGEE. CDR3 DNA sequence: TGTGCCAGCAGCATCGAGGGGACTAGCGGGAAAGAGACCCAGTACTTC. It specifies CASSIEGTSGKETQYF.

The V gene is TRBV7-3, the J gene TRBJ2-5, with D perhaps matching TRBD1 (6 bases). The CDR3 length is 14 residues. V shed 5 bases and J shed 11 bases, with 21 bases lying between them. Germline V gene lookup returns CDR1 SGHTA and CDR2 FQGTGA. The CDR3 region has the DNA TGTGCCAGCAGCATACAGGGATACACAGATACGCAGTACTTC. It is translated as CASSIQGYTDTQYF.

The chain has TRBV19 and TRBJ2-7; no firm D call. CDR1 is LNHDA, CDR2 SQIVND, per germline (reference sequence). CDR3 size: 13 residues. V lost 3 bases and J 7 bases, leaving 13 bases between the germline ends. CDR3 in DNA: TGTGCCAGTAGTATCGAAGGCTACAATGAGCAGTACTTC. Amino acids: CASSIEGYNEQYF.

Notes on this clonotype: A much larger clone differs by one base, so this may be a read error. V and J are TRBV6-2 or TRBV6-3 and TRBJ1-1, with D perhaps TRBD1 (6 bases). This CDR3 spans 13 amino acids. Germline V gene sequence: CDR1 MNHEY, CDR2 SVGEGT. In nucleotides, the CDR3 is TGTGCCAGCATCCGTCCCGGGGACACTGAAGCTCTCTTT. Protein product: CASIRPGDTEALF.

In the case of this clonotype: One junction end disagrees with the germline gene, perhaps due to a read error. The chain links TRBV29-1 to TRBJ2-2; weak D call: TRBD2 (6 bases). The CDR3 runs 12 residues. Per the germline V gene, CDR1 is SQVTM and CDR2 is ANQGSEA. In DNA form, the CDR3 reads TGTGGCTGGAGGGTGAGGACCGGGGAGCTGTTTTTT. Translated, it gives CGWRVRTGELFF.

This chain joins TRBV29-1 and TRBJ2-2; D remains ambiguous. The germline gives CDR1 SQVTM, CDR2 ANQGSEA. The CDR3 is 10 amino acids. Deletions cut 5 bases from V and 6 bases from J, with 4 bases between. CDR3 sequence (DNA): TGCAGCGTTAACTCCGGGGAGCTGTTTTTT. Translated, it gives CSVNSGELFF.

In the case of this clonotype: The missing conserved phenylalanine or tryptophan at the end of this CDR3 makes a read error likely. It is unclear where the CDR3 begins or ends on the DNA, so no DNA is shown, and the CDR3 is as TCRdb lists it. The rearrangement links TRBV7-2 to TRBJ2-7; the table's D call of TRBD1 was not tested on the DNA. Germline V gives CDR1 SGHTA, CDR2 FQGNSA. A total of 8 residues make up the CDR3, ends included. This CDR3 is CASSQVGG.

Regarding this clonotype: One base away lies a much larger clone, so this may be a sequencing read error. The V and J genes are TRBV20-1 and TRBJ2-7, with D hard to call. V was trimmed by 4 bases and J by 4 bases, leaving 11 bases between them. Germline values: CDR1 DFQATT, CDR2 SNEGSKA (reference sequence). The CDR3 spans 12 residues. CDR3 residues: CSAIDCPYEQYF. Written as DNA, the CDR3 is TGCAGTGCTATAGACTGCCCGTACGAGCAGTACTTC.

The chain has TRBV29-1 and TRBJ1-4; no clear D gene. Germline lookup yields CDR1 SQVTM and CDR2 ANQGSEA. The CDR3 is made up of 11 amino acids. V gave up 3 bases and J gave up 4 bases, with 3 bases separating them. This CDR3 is CSVDVNEKLFF. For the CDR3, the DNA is TGCAGCGTTGACGTTAATGAAAAACTGTTTTTT. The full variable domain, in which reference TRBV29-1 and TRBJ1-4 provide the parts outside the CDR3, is SAVISQKPSRDICQRGTSLTIQCQVDSQVTMMFWYRQQPGQSLTLIATANQGSEATYESGFVIDKFPISRPNLTFSTLTVSNMSPEDSSIYLCSVDVNEKLFFGSGTQLSVL.

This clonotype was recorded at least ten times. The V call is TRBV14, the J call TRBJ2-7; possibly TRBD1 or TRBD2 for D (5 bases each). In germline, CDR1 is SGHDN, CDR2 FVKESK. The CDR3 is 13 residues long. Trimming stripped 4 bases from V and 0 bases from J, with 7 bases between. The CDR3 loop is CASSRGASYEQYF. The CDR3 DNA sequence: TGTGCCAGCAGCCGAGGGGCCTCCTACGAGCAGTACTTC.

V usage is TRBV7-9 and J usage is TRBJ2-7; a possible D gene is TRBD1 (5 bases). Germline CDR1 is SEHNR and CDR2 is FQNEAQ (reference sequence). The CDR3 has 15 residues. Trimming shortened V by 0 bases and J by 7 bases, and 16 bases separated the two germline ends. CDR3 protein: CASSLAGSGAGEQYF. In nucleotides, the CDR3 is TGTGCCAGCAGCTTAGCAGGGTCTGGGGCCGGGGAGCAGTACTTC. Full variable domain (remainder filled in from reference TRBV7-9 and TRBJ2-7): DTGVSQNPRHKITKRGQNVTFRCDPISEHNRLYWYRQTLGQGPEFLTYFQNEAQLEKSRLLSDRFSAERPKGSFSTLEIQRTEQGDSAMYLCASSLAGSGAGEQYFGPGTRLTVT.

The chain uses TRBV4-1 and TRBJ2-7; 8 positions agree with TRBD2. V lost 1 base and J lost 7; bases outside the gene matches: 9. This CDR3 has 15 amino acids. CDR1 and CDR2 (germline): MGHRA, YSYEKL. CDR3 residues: CASSQVVISGGEQYF. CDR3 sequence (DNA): TGCGCCAGCAGCCAAGTTGTGATATCGGGGGGGGAGCAGTACTTC.

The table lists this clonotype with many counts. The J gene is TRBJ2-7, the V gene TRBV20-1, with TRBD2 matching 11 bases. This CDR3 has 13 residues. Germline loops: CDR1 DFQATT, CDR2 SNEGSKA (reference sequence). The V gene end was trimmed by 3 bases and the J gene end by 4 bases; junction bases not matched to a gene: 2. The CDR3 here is CSASRLAGYEQYF. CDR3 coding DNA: TGCAGTGCTAGTAGACTAGCGGGGTACGAGCAGTACTTC.

The CDR3 DNA reads as TGCAGCTCTGGGGGGTTGCAGCCCCAGCATTTT. Amino acids: CSSGGLQPQHF. V and J are TRBV29-1 and TRBJ1-5; D perhaps matches TRBD1 (5 bases). The CDR3 consists of 11 residues. CDR1 is SQVTM, CDR2 ANQGSEA, per germline. V lost 8 bases and J 7 bases, leaving 12 bases between the germline ends.

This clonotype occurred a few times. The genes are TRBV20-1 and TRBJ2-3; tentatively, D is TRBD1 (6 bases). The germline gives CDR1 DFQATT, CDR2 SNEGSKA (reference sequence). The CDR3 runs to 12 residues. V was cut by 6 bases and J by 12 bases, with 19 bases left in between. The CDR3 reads CSASEEYRVQYF. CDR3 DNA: TGCAGTGCCAGCGAAGAGTACAGGGTTCAGTATTTT.

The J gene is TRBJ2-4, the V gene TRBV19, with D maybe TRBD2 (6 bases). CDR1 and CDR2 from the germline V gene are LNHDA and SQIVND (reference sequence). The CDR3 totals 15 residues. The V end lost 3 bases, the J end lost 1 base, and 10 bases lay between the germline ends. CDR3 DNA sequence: TGTGCCAGTAGTATCTCCCTAGCGGCCAAAAACATTCAGTACTTC. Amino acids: CASSISLAAKNIQYF.

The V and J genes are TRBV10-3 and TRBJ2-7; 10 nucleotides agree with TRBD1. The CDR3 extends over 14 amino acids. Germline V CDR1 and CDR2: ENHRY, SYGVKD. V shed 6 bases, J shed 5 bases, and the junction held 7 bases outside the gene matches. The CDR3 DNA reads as TGTGCCATCAGGGATCCGGGACAGGGGAACGAGCAGTACTTC. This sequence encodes CAIRDPGQGNEQYF.